These 26 T cell receptor beta chains were sequenced from one sample in a study of cytomegalovirus exposure and HLA in healthy donors. Both 60 Vbeta primers and 13 Jbeta primers went into the PCR. This table comes from immunoSEQ multiplex PCR, and its TCRdb copy is limited to in-frame clones, with some not included. The sample contains approximately 110,000 clones, around 83% of which appear only once. Material for sequencing was PBMCs. The receptor set was obtained from a young man in good health and CMV-seropositive.

This chain uses TRBV28 with TRBJ1-2; D unresolved. With 2 bases removed from V and 4 bases from J, the gap between germline ends came to 8 bases. This CDR3 is 13 amino acids long. CDR1 and CDR2 from the germline V gene are MDHEN and SYDVKM. CDR3 nucleotide sequence: TGTGCCAGCAGTTTAGGAGTAGTCTATGGCTACACCTTC. This sequence encodes CASSLGVVYGYTF.

The rearrangement uses TRBV5-1 and TRBJ2-2; a possible D gene is TRBD1 (6 bases). The CDR3 contains 15 residues. With 4 bases removed from V and 7 bases from J, the gap between germline ends came to 17 bases. Germline V CDR1 and CDR2: SGHRS, YFSETQ. The CDR3 sequence is CASSPDGTGYGELFF. The CDR3 DNA is TGCGCCAGCAGCCCGGACGGTACAGGGTACGGGGAGCTGTTTTTT.

The chain couples TRBV27 to TRBJ2-3; weak D call: TRBD2 (5 bases). Trimming took off 7 bases at V and 2 bases at J, with 10 bases between the two ends. The germline gives CDR1 MNHEY, CDR2 SMNVEV (reference sequence). The CDR3 loop spans 13 amino acids. The CDR3 region has the DNA TGTGCCAGCAAGGAGCGGTTCACAGATACGCAGTATTTT. Its translation is CASKERFTDTQYF.

The rearrangement links TRBV25-1 to TRBJ2-2; 13 bases agree with TRBD2. Germline lookup yields CDR1 MGHDK and CDR2 SYGVNS. The J segment lost 0 bases and the V segment lost 7 bases, leaving 2 bases of the junction unmatched. CDR3 length equals 16 residues. The CDR3 spells CASKGLAGSNTGELFF. The CDR3 DNA sequence: TGTGCCAGCAAGGGACTAGCGGGGTCGAACACCGGGGAGCTGTTTTTT.

CDR3 loop: CASSVRQGSAEAFF. CDR3 bases: TGTGCCAGCAGCGTACGACAGGGGAGCGCTGAAGCTTTCTTT. The chain couples TRBV9 to TRBJ1-1; TRBD1 matches 8 bases. This CDR3 comprises 14 residues. The V segment lost 1 base and the J segment 6 bases; nucleotides outside the gene matches: 5. Germline assignment: CDR1 SGDLS and CDR2 YYNGEE.

This chain connects TRBV6-5 to TRBJ2-2, with a weak D call TRBD1 (6 bases). Germline V gene sequence: CDR1 MNHEY, CDR2 SVGAGI. The CDR3 consists of 14 residues. V lost 6 bases and J lost 4, with 12 bases in between. CDR3 in DNA: TGTGCCAGCAGCCGAGAACAGGGCACCGGGGAGCTGTTTTTT. As protein: CASSREQGTGELFF.

This chain connects TRBV2 to TRBJ1-2; D is possibly TRBD1 (5 bases). This CDR3 has 14 amino acids. V lost 5 bases and J lost 3, with 13 bases in between. Germline assignment: CDR1 SNHLY and CDR2 FYNNEI. CDR3 sequence reads: CASSSFGGDYGYTF. The CDR3 nucleotides read TGTGCCAGCAGTAGTTTCGGGGGAGACTATGGCTACACCTTC. Filled out from reference TRBV2 and TRBJ1-2, the complete variable domain reads EPEVTQTPSHQVTQMGQEVILRCVPISNHLYFYWYRQILGQKVEFLVSFYNNEISEKSEIFDDQFSVERPDGSNFTLKIRSTKLEDSAMYFCASSSFGGDYGYTFGSGTRLTVV.

The chain combines TRBV27 with TRBJ1-2; 8 bases are shared with TRBD1. Germline V CDR1 and CDR2: MNHEY, SMNVEV (reference sequence). This CDR3 has 13 amino acids. With 6 bases clipped from V and 4 bases from J, the junction kept 4 bases outside the gene matches. CDR3 residues: CASSPGTGYGYTF. CDR3 coding DNA: TGTGCCAGCAGCCCCGGGACAGGCTATGGCTACACCTTC.

The chain employs TRBV20-1 and TRBJ1-2; D unclear. CDR1 and CDR2 from the germline V gene are DFQATT and SNEGSKA (reference sequence). The CDR3 covers 10 residues. Between the trimmed V and J ends, which lost 3 bases and 8 bases, there was a span of 7 bases. CDR3 coding DNA: TGCAGTGCTAGTTTTTCGGGCTACACCTTC. Translating gives CSASFSGYTF.

The chain links TRBV15 to TRBJ2-7; a weak D match, TRBD1 (6 bases). V was pared by 0 bases and J by 4 bases, with 13 bases between. The CDR3 runs 15 residues. Germline V gives CDR1 LNHNV, CDR2 YYDKDF (reference sequence). In DNA form, the CDR3 reads TGTGCCACCAGCAGAGACAGAGGGGGACCGTACGAGCAGTACTTC. Protein product: CATSRDRGGPYEQYF.

The gene calls are TRBV5-1 and TRBJ1-6, with a possible D match to TRBD1 (5 bases). The V end was cut by 2 bases, the J end by 9 bases, with 12 bases between. The CDR3 is made up of 14 amino acids. Germline V gene sequence: CDR1 SGHRS, CDR2 YFSETQ. CDR3 sequence reads: CASSFIQGPSPLHF. DNA for the CDR3: TGCGCCAGCAGCTTCATCCAGGGTCCTTCACCCCTCCACTTT. Full variable domain (outside the CDR3, taken from reference TRBV5-1 and TRBJ1-6): KAGVTQTPRYLIKTRGQQVTLSCSPISGHRSVSWYQQTPGQGLQFLFEYFSETQRNKGNFPGRFSGRQFSNSRSEMNVSTLELGDSALYLCASSFIQGPSPLHFGNGTRLTVT.

V gene TRBV5-1 combines with J gene TRBJ1-3; 8 bases match TRBD1. Germline-derived CDR1 and CDR2 are SGHRS and YFSETQ. This CDR3 contains 14 residues. J was trimmed by 2 bases and V by 7 bases; bases with no gene match: 5. CDR3 nucleotide sequence: TGCGCCAGCGGAGACAGGGGCGCTGGAAACACCATATATTTT. Translation gives CASGDRGAGNTIYF.

This clone was detected a few times. V gene TRBV27 combines with J gene TRBJ2-5, with D possibly TRBD1 on 6 matching bases. Germline values: CDR1 MNHEY, CDR2 SMNVEV (reference sequence). CDR3 length: 14 amino acids. V was clipped by 8 bases and J by 0 bases, with 13 bases between them. The CDR3 loop reads CASSKGTHQETQYF. The CDR3 nucleotides are TGTGCCAGCTCCAAGGGGACACACCAAGAGACCCAGTACTTC.

The rearrangement uses TRBV7-2 and TRBJ2-7; 7 nucleotides match TRBD2. Germline-derived CDR1 and CDR2 are SGHTA and FQGNSA. V trimming: 1 base; J trimming: 3 bases; junction bases outside the gene matches: 6. The CDR3 sequence is 15 residues long. The CDR3 loop is CASSLDGAGNYEQYV. Here the CDR3 DNA reads TGTGCCAGCAGCTTAGATGGAGCGGGGAACTACGAGCAGTACGTC.

The rearrangement uses TRBV2 and TRBJ2-7; D possibly corresponds to TRBD1 (6 bases). The germline V gene has CDR1 SNHLY and CDR2 FYNNEI. V was trimmed by 6 bases and J by 3 bases, leaving 9 bases between them. The CDR3 extends over 12 amino acids. The chain's CDR3 is CASRRGNYEQYF. In nucleotides, the CDR3 is TGTGCCAGCAGAAGGGGGAACTACGAGCAGTACTTC.

This chain links TRBV30 with TRBJ2-2; D is perhaps TRBD1 (6 bases). Trimming left V 7 bases short and J 1 base short, with 13 bases between. This CDR3 is 14 amino acids long. The germline CDR1 and CDR2 sequences are GTSNPN and SVGIG (reference sequence). In nucleotides, the CDR3 is TGTGCCTTGGCCTGGGGGCGGAACACCGGGGAGCTGTTTTTT. It codes for CALAWGRNTGELFF.

The chain has TRBV9 and TRBJ2-3; TRBD1 agrees at 7 bases. The CDR3 loop spans 14 amino acids. Looked up from germline, CDR1 is SGDLS and CDR2 is YYNGEE. The V gene end was trimmed by 0 bases and the J gene end by 5 bases; junction bases not matched to a gene: 3. DNA of the CDR3: TGTGCCAGCAGCGTAGAGGGGGCGTTAGATACGCAGTATTTT. This sequence encodes CASSVEGALDTQYF.

The chain uses TRBV2 and TRBJ2-1, with D uncertain. This CDR3 has 12 residues. Trimming left V 7 bases short and J 8 bases short, with 12 bases between. Germline V CDR1 and CDR2: SNHLY, FYNNEI. The CDR3 loop is CASKPLDDEQFF. The DNA of the CDR3 is TGTGCCAGCAAGCCCCTAGACGATGAGCAGTTCTTC.

This clone was counted only a few times. At one end the junction does not follow the germline gene, possibly because of a read error. This chain links TRBV10-1 with TRBJ2-2; 7 bases are shared with TRBD1. CDR3 length: 16 amino acids. Per the germline V gene, CDR1 is WNHNN and CDR2 is SYGVQD (reference sequence). The CDR3 DNA sequence: TGCGCCAGCAGGACACAGGGGAGTGTGGGGGACCGGGGAGCTGTTTTT. Protein product: CASRTQGSVGDRGAVF.

The chain joins TRBV19 to TRBJ2-3; a possible D gene is TRBD2 (5 bases). Trimming cost V 8 bases and J 0 bases, with 9 bases left between them. The CDR3 consists of 13 residues. Germline CDR1 and CDR2: LNHDA and SQIVND (reference sequence). The CDR3 sequence: CASSGGSTDTQYF. CDR3 DNA: TGTGCCAGTTCTGGCGGGAGCACAGATACGCAGTATTTT.

The chain is built from TRBV2 and TRBJ2-3, with 9 bases lining up with TRBD2. The CDR3 length is 15 residues. Germline values: CDR1 SNHLY, CDR2 FYNNEI. V gave up 7 bases and J gave up 4 bases; unmatched junction bases: 9. As DNA, the CDR3 is TGTGCCAGCACCATCCTAGCGGGGAGGGCAGATACGCAGTATTTT. Residues: CASTILAGRADTQYF.

There are a few counts of this clone. The chain is built from TRBV30 and TRBJ2-7, with no clear D. CDR1 and CDR2 from the germline V gene are GTSNPN and SVGIG (reference sequence). The V gene lost 2 bases and the J gene lost 4 bases, with 15 bases spanning the gap. This CDR3 has 14 amino acids. CDR3 region: CAWSRVGRGYEQYV. Written as DNA, the CDR3 is TGTGCCTGGAGTCGGGTAGGCCGTGGGTACGAGCAGTACGTC.

The chain uses TRBV29-1 and TRBJ1-2; tentatively, D is TRBD1 (6 bases). Germline lookup yields CDR1 SQVTM and CDR2 ANQGSEA. The CDR3 has 11 residues. Between the trimmed V and J ends, which lost 3 bases and 7 bases, there was a span of 9 bases. CDR3 nucleotides: TGCAGCGTTGACAAAGGGGGTGGCTACACCTTC. This codes for CSVDKGGGYTF.

This clone was counted only a few times. The chain uses TRBV29-1 and TRBJ1-1; 8 bases are shared with TRBD1. The germline gives CDR1 SQVTM, CDR2 ANQGSEA. V trimming: 7 bases; J trimming: 2 bases; junction bases outside the gene matches: 6. The CDR3 contains 13 residues. CDR3 loop: CSASTGVNTEAFF. The CDR3 nucleotides are TGCAGCGCCTCGACAGGGGTAAACACTGAAGCTTTCTTT. The full variable domain, its missing parts supplied by reference TRBV29-1 and TRBJ1-1, is SAVISQKPSRDICQRGTSLTIQCQVDSQVTMMFWYRQQPGQSLTLIATANQGSEATYESGFVIDKFPISRPNLTFSTLTVSNMSPEDSSIYLCSASTGVNTEAFFGQGTRLTVV.

This clone was observed once. The chain couples TRBV28 to TRBJ2-1; no clear D. CDR3 length: 13 residues. Germline V gene lookup returns CDR1 MDHEN and CDR2 SYDVKM. Trimming removed 5 bases from V and 4 bases from J, with 9 bases in between. CDR3 bases: TGTGCCAGCAGTCTCTCCAGATACAATGAGCAGTTCTTC. Amino acids: CASSLSRYNEQFF.

About this clone itself: The junction and the germline gene differ at one end; a read error may be behind it. The chain employs TRBV5-1 and TRBJ1-6; 9 bases align to TRBD1. Germline CDR1 reads SGHRS; CDR2 reads YFSETQ. The CDR3 has 15 amino acids. The CDR3 DNA reads as TGCGCCGGCAGCATGGGACAGGGATCGGGCTCACCCCTCCACTTT. Amino acid sequence: CAGSMGQGSGSPLHF.